This T cell receptor beta chain was captured in a study of CD8 T cells in Susac syndrome. The germline V gene has CDR1 GTSNPN and CDR2 SVGIG (reference sequence). The length of the CDR3 is 13 residues. Trimming stripped 0 bases from V and 6 bases from J, with 8 bases between. Negative isolation was applied to CD8+ and CD4+ T cells, and FACS enrichment was applied to TEMRA cells. Notes on this clonotype: Its antigen is not known.

General observations from the study: It was acknowledged in the study that its TCR sequencing and HLA analysis involved a relatively small number of individuals.

An input of 0.5 to 1 ug of RNA was subjected to reverse transcription using random hexamers. It was immunoSEQ multiplex PCR that amplified TCR beta CDR3 across 54 Vbeta and 13 Jbeta. TCRdb independently ran MiXCR on the immunoSEQ multiplex PCR reads; one entry per CDR3 protein. The sample includes 150,000 to 190,000 distinct CDR3 sequences, roughly 94% of them seen just once. This receptor was obtained from a human donor with multiple sclerosis. The V and J genes are TRBV30 and TRBJ2-2; D gene unclear. Sequencing used CD8+ T cells from PBMCs. The DNA for the CDR3 is TGTGCCTGGAGTGTGGGTAGGGCCGGGGAGCTGTTTTTT. Translation: CAWSVGRAGELFF.